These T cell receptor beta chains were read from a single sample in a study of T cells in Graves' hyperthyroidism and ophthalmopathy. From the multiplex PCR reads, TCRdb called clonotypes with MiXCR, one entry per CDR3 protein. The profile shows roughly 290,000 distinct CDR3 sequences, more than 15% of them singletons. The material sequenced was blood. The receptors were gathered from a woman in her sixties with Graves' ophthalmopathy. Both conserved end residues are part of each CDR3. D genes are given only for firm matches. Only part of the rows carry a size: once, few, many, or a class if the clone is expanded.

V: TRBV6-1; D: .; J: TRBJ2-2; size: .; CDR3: CASGRDRTPSNTGELFF; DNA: TGTGCCAGCGGCCGTGATCGGACACCATCGAACACCGGGGAGCTGTTTTTT
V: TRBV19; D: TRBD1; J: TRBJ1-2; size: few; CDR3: CASSMWSGGVRNGYTF; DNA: TGTGCCAGTAGTATGTGGTCAGGGGGCGTACGGAATGGCTACACCTTC
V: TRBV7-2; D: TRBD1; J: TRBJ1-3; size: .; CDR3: CASSLQGAHSGNTIYF; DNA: TGTGCCAGCAGCTTGCAGGGGGCCCACTCTGGAAACACCATATATTTT
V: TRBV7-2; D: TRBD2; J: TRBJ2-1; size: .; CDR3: CASSLDGAGGVFEQFF; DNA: TGTGCCAGCAGCTTAGATGGGGCGGGAGGGGTGTTTGAGCAGTTCTTC
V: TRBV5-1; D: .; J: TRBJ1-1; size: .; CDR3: CASSFQIGWNTEAFF; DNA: TGTGCCAGCAGCTTTCAGATAGGATGGAACACTGAAGCTTTCTTT
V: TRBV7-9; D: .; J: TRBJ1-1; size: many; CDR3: CASSSATGRAEAFF; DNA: TGTGCCAGCAGCTCTGCGACAGGTCGCGCTGAAGCTTTCTTT
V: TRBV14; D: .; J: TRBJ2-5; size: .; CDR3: CASSFFVGETQYF; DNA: TGTGCCAGCAGCTTCTTCGTGGGAGAGACCCAGTACTTC
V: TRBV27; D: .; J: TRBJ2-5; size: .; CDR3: CASSFGGFQETQYF; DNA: TGTGCCAGCAGTTTTGGGGGGTTCCAAGAGACCCAGTACTTC
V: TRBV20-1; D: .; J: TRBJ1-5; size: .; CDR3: CSARVGGPNQPQHF; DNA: TGCAGTGCTAGGGTCGGGGGGCCTAATCAGCCCCAGCATTTT
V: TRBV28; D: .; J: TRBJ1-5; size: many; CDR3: CASSLGFRVNQPQHF; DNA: TGTGCCAGCAGTTTAGGGTTCAGGGTCAATCAGCCCCAGCATTTT
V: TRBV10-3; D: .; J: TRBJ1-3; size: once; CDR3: CAIRETATSGNTIYF; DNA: TGTGCCATCAGGGAGACTGCCACCTCTGGAAACACCATATATTTT
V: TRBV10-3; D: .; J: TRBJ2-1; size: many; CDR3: CAISESLTSGDEQFF; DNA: TGTGCCATCAGTGAGTCTCTGACAAGCGGCGATGAGCAGTTCTTC
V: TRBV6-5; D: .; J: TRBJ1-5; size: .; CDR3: CASSLLGSNQPQHF; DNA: TGTGCCAGCAGTTTATTGGGTAGCAATCAGCCCCAGCATTTT
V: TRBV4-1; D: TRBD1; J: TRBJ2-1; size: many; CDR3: CASSSTGDVASYNEQFF; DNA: TGCGCCAGCAGCTCAACAGGGGATGTGGCCTCCTACAATGAGCAGTTCTTC
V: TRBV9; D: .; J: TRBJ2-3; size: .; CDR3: CASSVESPGGTSDTQYF; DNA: TGTGCCAGCAGCGTAGAATCGCCAGGGGGGACGTCAGATACGCAGTATTTT
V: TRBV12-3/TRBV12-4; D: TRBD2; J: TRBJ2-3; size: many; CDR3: CASSEPGLAGVLDTQYF; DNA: TGTGCCAGCAGTGAACCGGGACTAGCGGGGGTTTTGGATACGCAGTATTTT
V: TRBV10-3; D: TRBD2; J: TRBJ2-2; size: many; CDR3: CAINDPSSGNSGELFF; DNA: TGTGCCATCAATGATCCGTCTAGCGGGAACTCCGGGGAGCTGTTTTTT
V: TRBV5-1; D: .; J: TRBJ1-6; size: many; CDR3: CASSFGRGGSPLHF; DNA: TGCGCCAGCAGCTTTGGCAGGGGAGGTTCACCCCTCCACTTT
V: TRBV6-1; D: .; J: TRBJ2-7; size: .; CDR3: CASSKWYYEQYF; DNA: TGTGCCAGCAGTAAGTGGTACTACGAGCAGTACTTC
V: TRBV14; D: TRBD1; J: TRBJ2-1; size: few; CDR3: CASSVHRGNEQFF; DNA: TGTGCCAGCAGCGTGCACAGGGGGAATGAGCAGTTCTTC
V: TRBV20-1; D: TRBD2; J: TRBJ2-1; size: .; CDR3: CSARRHLAGGPNEQFF; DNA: TGCAGTGCCCGGCGCCATCTAGCGGGGGGGCCTAATGAGCAGTTCTTC
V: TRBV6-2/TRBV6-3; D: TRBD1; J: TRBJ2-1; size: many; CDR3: CASTDGQGPYNEQFF; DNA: TGTGCCAGCACCGACGGACAGGGGCCGTACAATGAGCAGTTCTTC
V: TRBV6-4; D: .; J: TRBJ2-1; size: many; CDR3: CASSPTQGDINEQFF; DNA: TGTGCCAGCAGCCCGACCCAGGGTGATATCAATGAGCAGTTCTTC
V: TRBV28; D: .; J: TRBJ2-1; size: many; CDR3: CASSLTSAGQFF; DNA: TGTGCCAGCAGTTTGACCTCCGCCGGGCAGTTCTTC
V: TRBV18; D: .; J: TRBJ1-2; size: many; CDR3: CASSSQQVNYGYTF; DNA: TGTGCCAGCTCGTCCCAACAGGTTAACTATGGCTACACCTTC
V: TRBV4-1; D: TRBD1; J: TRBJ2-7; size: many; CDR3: CASSQPGTGNEQYF; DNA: TGCGCCAGCAGCCAACCCGGGACAGGGAACGAGCAGTACTTC
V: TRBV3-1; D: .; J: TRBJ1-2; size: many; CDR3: CASSQGRRYGYTF; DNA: TGTGCCAGCAGCCAAGGGCGACGCTATGGCTACACCTTC
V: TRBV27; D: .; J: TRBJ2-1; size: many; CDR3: CASSLSVANNEQFF; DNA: TGTGCCAGCAGTTTATCGGTGGCTAACAATGAGCAGTTCTTC